This T cell receptor (beta chain) was sequenced in a study of T-cell reconstitution after alpha-beta-depleted transplantation in children. The CDR3 is made up of 15 amino acids. V was cut by 2 bases and J by 14 bases, with 21 bases left in between. Germline CDR1 and CDR2: LGHDT and YNNKEL (reference sequence). This clonotype was observed at least ten times. Unique molecular identifiers were used to barcode this TCRbeta library. TCRdb re-analysed the PCR reads in MiXCR, keeping a single row per CDR3 protein. The sample has some 220,000 distinct CDR3 sequences; approximately 10% are singletons. This chain links TRBV3-1 with TRBJ2-2; either TRBD1 or TRBD2 may supply D (5 bases each). The origin of this receptor is a human donor who donated a stem cell graft to a child with acute lymphoblastic leukemia. This specimen consisted of PBMCs from the stem cell graft donor, obtained from the stem cell graft. CDR3 coding DNA: TGTGCCAGCAGCCAAAGGGACGGTGGGCACCCCCATCTGTTTTTT. The encoded protein is CASSQRDGGHPHLFF.